The sequence of this TCR beta chain was determined in a study of T-cell reconstitution after alpha-beta-depleted transplantation in children. Unique molecular identifiers featured in how the TCRbeta library was prepared. MiXCR was run by TCRdb on the PCR reads, yielding one entry per CDR3 protein. In the table there are about 540,000 distinct CDR3 sequences, around 19% of which are singletons. CDR1 MNHEY and CDR2 SMNVEV come from the germline V gene (reference sequence). J was trimmed by 0 bases and V by 7 bases; bases with no gene match: 1. This CDR3 has 14 amino acids. This chain uses TRBV27 with TRBJ2-4; 9 bases agree with TRBD1. The sequence derives from a human donor who donated a stem cell graft to a child with acute lymphoblastic leukemia. The sample in question was PBMCs from the stem cell graft donor, obtained from the stem cell graft. DNA of the CDR3: TGTGCCAGCATGGACAGGGGAGCCAAAAACATTCAGTACTTC. Translated, it gives CASMDRGAKNIQYF.